This TCR beta chain was sequenced in a study of T cells in Graves' hyperthyroidism and ophthalmopathy. Whole-study results and caveats: The blood repertoire included most of the expanded thyroid clonotypes above 0.001. Ophthalmopathy was predicted by the model a median of roughly 6.6 months ahead of onset.

This clonotype occurred many times. Its target is not known. Clinical symptoms, serum thyroxine and TRAb, thyroid ultrasound and orbital computed tomography together formed the diagnostic basis. Researchers took RNA transcripts and amplified the TCR beta CDR3 regions from them. A first-round RT-PCR of the TCR CDR3 used the HTBI primer set. TCRdb recomputed calls from the multiplex PCR reads with MiXCR, one row per CDR3 protein. Of over 300,000 distinct CDR3 sequences listed, approximately 15% are singletons. Sequencing was done on a sample of blood. The TCR sequence derives from a woman aged 60-70 years with Graves' hyperthyroidism.

The CDR3 region has the DNA TGTGCCAGCAGCTTAACAGCGGGATACTACAATGAGCAGTTCTTC. This sequence encodes CASSLTAGYYNEQFF. The chain recombines TRBV11-2 with TRBJ2-1, with 7 bases fitting TRBD2. Germline loops: CDR1 SGHAT, CDR2 FQNNGV. CDR3 size: 15 residues. V lost 2 bases, J lost 3 bases, and 4 bases stayed unmatched.